The 27 T cell receptor beta chains below come from one sample, sequenced in a study of blood T cells in healthy people across ages. The second PCR ran roughly 6 to 12 cycles with a sample-barcoded 5' primer and J-beta primers. TCRdb redid the calling of the 5' RACE reads with MiXCR, one entry per CDR3 protein. The sample yields almost 1 million distinct CDR3 sequences, around 54% seen once. The sequenced sample consisted of blood. The receptors originated from an older woman in good health.

The CDR3 is CSAQPKIRGRVGSSYEQYF. DNA of the CDR3: TGCAGTGCTCAACCTAAAATCAGGGGGCGAGTAGGTTCTAGCTACGAGCAGTACTTC. The chain links TRBV20-1 to TRBJ2-7; 8 bases are a match to TRBD1. V lost 5 bases and J lost 3; bases outside the gene matches: 24. CDR3 length equals 19 residues. Germline V gene lookup returns CDR1 DFQATT and CDR2 SNEGSKA (reference sequence).

This clonotype appeared a few times. This chain joins TRBV4-2 and TRBJ1-1; D is possibly TRBD1 (5 bases). Germline CDR1 is LGHNA and CDR2 is YNFKEQ. The CDR3 is 14 residues long. Trimming took 8 bases from V and 4 from J, leaving 17 bases between them. This CDR3 reads CASLRGDESTEAFF. In DNA, the CDR3 is TGTGCCAGCCTTAGAGGGGATGAGAGCACTGAAGCTTTCTTT.

This clonotype was observed a handful of times. The rearrangement joins TRBV28 to TRBJ1-4, with a weak D call TRBD1 (6 bases). The length of the CDR3 is 12 residues. CDR1 is MDHEN and CDR2 is SYDVKM in the germline V gene. The V gene lost 10 bases and the J gene lost 4 bases, with 10 bases spanning the gap. The CDR3 DNA reads TGTGCCACACGGACAGTTAATGAAAAACTGTTTTTT. Translation gives CATRTVNEKLFF.

This clonotype was counted a few times. The chain joins TRBV28 to TRBJ2-1; 11 nucleotides line up with TRBD2. V trimming: 2 bases; J trimming: 6 bases; junction bases outside the gene matches: 6. The CDR3 extends over 16 amino acids. CDR1 is MDHEN and CDR2 is SYDVKM in the germline V gene. CDR3 amino acids: CASSLGPSGRFNEQFF. Here the CDR3 DNA reads TGTGCCAGCAGTTTAGGTCCTAGCGGGAGGTTCAATGAGCAGTTCTTC.

At least ten counts were recorded for this clonotype. The chain joins TRBV12-3 or TRBV12-4 to TRBJ2-7; TRBD1 agrees at 9 bases. This CDR3 comprises 14 residues. Trimming removed 6 bases from V and 7 bases from J; junction bases left unmatched: 10. CDR3 sequence: CASSLPGQGYEQYF. DNA for the CDR3: TGTGCCAGCAGCCTTCCGGGACAGGGCTATGAGCAGTACTTC.

This clonotype appeared a single time. The chain has TRBV2 and TRBJ1-5; 10 bases line up with TRBD1. The CDR3 runs 15 residues. Trimming took 8 bases from V and 3 from J; bases not matched to a gene: 7. Looked up from germline, CDR1 is SNHLY and CDR2 is FYNNEI. Here the CDR3 DNA reads TGTGCCAGCGGACAGGGGGGACAGTCCAATCAGCCCCAGCATTTT. Amino acids: CASGQGGQSNQPQHF.

This chain links TRBV5-1 with TRBJ2-1, with 8 bases that match TRBD1. Judging by the DNA end, TRBJ2-7 fits better; the J call may be wrong. The CDR3 is 13 residues long. Germline CDR1 and CDR2: SGHRS and YFSETQ. The DNA for the CDR3 is TGCGCCAGCAGCGTTATTGACAGGGGCGAGCAGTACTTC. Its translation: CASSVIDRGEQYF.

V usage is TRBV28 and J usage is TRBJ1-6; weak D call: TRBD1 (5 bases). Deletions cut 2 bases from V and 10 bases from J, with 24 bases between. The CDR3 has 18 residues. The germline gives CDR1 MDHEN, CDR2 SYDVKM. Here the CDR3 DNA reads TGTGCCAGCAGTTTACCTACGAACGGGGGTGCATGGGTCTCACCCCTCCACTTT. It translates to CASSLPTNGGAWVSPLHF.

The chain recombines TRBV6-1 with TRBJ2-3; 9 positions match TRBD2. The V and J ends lost 4 bases and 5 bases, in that order; junction bases with no gene match: 19. The CDR3 consists of 19 residues. Germline V gene sequence: CDR1 MNHNS, CDR2 SASEGT. The CDR3, as DNA: TGTGCCAGCAGTGCGACTAGCGGAGGCTCTTTGGGGGTGAGAGATACGCAGTATTTT. Its protein is CASSATSGGSLGVRDTQYF.

This chain uses TRBV15 with TRBJ2-1; D unresolved. The CDR3 is 15 amino acids. V lost 0 bases and J lost 5, with 11 bases in between. Germline V gene sequence: CDR1 LNHNV, CDR2 YYDKDF (reference sequence). DNA of the CDR3: TGTGCCACCAGCAGAGATAAGCGAACTAACAATGAGCAGTTCTTC. Translation: CATSRDKRTNNEQFF.

This clonotype has just one count. In nucleotides, the CDR3 is TGTGCCAGCAGCCAAGGTCGGCGGGAATCCACAGATACGCAGTATTTT. It translates to CASSQGRRESTDTQYF. The rearrangement uses TRBV4-2 and TRBJ2-3, with TRBD2 as a possible D gene (6 bases). Trimming removed 1 base from V and 2 bases from J, with 13 bases in between. Germline CDR1 reads LGHNA; CDR2 reads YNFKEQ. This CDR3 spans 16 amino acids.

V usage is TRBV12-3 or TRBV12-4 and J usage is TRBJ2-2, with D possibly matching TRBD1 (5 bases). The CDR3 totals 13 residues. Trimming took 8 bases from V and 7 from J, leaving 14 bases between them. As DNA, the CDR3 is TGTGCCAGCGGACACCTGACGGACGGGGAGCTGTTTTTT. Translation gives CASGHLTDGELFF.

This sequence joins TRBV12-3 or TRBV12-4 and TRBJ2-1; D gene unclear. CDR3 length: 14 residues. V was cut by 3 bases and J by 6 bases, with 12 bases left in between. The CDR3 DNA reads as TGTGCCAGCAGTTTCTCTAGTGAAGGCAATGAGCAGTTCTTC. The encoded protein is CASSFSSEGNEQFF.

A remark on this clonotype: The junction and the germline gene differ at one end; a read error may be behind it. The rearrangement links TRBV2 to TRBJ1-6; D uncertain. CDR3 length equals 16 residues. Germline assignment: CDR1 SNHLY and CDR2 FYNNEI. In DNA form, the CDR3 reads TGTGCCGGCAGTGAATCGGTTGGATATTCGCGCTCACCCCTCCACTTT. Translation gives CAGSESVGYSRSPLHF.

This rearrangement joins TRBV7-6 to TRBJ1-1; D ambiguous. This CDR3 spans 13 amino acids. V lost 7 bases, J lost 3 bases, and 12 bases lay in between. Germline assignment: CDR1 SGHVS and CDR2 FNYEAQ. The CDR3 nucleotides are TGTGCCAGCAAGACCGGAGAACACACTGAAGCTTTCTTT. Its protein is CASKTGEHTEAFF.

The genes are TRBV29-1 and TRBJ2-1; TRBD2 aligns across 7 bases. The J call may not be correct, given that the DNA end is closer to TRBJ2-7. The CDR3 contains 14 residues. The V gene's germline CDR1 is SQVTM and CDR2 ANQGSEA. CDR3 region: CSVEKGGPFNEQYF. Here the CDR3 DNA reads TGCAGCGTTGAAAAGGGAGGGCCGTTCAATGAGCAGTACTTC.

The table lists this clonotype with a count of one. This chain links TRBV12-3 or TRBV12-4 with TRBJ2-4; 10 positions match TRBD2. The CDR3 has 16 residues. V lost 6 bases, J lost 7 bases, and 12 bases stayed unmatched. CDR3 sequence (DNA): TGTGCCAGCAGCAGTCAGGGACTAGCGTTATCTAACATTCAGTACTTC. Its translation is CASSSQGLALSNIQYF.

This rearrangement joins TRBV18 to TRBJ2-5, with 9 positions matching TRBD1. Trimming took 6 bases from V and 3 from J; bases not matched to a gene: 5. The CDR3 loop spans 14 amino acids. Germline values: CDR1 KGHSH, CDR2 LQKENI. The CDR3 is CASSLGQGKETQYF. The DNA for the CDR3 is TGTGCCAGCTCTCTCGGACAGGGGAAAGAGACCCAGTACTTC.

This clonotype was detected ten times or more. The chain recombines TRBV30 with TRBJ2-7, with 8 bases matching TRBD2. Germline trimming cut 2 bases from V and 3 bases from J; bases unmatched to any gene: 3. The CDR3 sequence is 13 residues long. Germline-derived CDR1 and CDR2 are GTSNPN and SVGIG (reference sequence). CDR3 nucleotide sequence: TGTGCCTGGAGTAAGAGCGGGGGCTACGAGCAGTACTTC. Translated: CAWSKSGGYEQYF.

Note on this clonotype: An end of the junction does not agree with germline; a read error may underlie this. This chain joins TRBV20-1 and TRBJ2-3, with TRBD2 as a possible D gene (6 bases). The CDR3 consists of 15 residues. From germline, CDR1 is DFQATT and CDR2 SNEGSKA (reference sequence). The CDR3 nucleotides read TGCAGTGTTAGAGGTCGACGAGCGGGCACAGACACGCAGTATTTT. This sequence encodes CSVRGRRAGTDTQYF.

Concerning this clonotype itself: A much larger clone sits a single nucleotide away, making a read error possible. V usage is TRBV20-1 and J usage is TRBJ2-7; TRBD1 agrees at 7 bases. The CDR3 is 15 residues long. Germline V gene lookup returns CDR1 DFQATT and CDR2 SNEGSKA (reference sequence). Here the CDR3 reads CSARVGPQGRYEQYF. The CDR3 DNA is TGCAGTGCCAGAGTAGGACCACAGGGGCGGTACGAGCAGTACTTC.

The rearrangement uses TRBV6-6 and TRBJ1-2; TRBD1 matches 7 bases. The CDR3 is 14 amino acids. Per germline, CDR1 MNHNY and CDR2 SVGAGI (reference sequence). Unmatched junction bases numbered 6, after V lost 4 bases and J lost 4 bases. The CDR3 bases are TGTGCCAGCAGTTCCCTGGGGACAGCCTATGGCTACACCTTC. This sequence encodes CASSSLGTAYGYTF.

The chain employs TRBV7-2 and TRBJ2-5, with D maybe TRBD1 (5 bases). The CDR3 has 15 amino acids. The ends were cut back, 0 bases at V and 1 base at J, with 9 bases in the middle. Germline CDR1 and CDR2: SGHTA and FQGNSA. DNA for the CDR3: TGTGCCAGCAGCTTAGCGAGCAGGGTCCAAGAGACCCAGTACTTC. It is translated as CASSLASRVQETQYF.

The CDR3 is CASSQDIGWSRNEQFF. The DNA for the CDR3 is TGTGCCAGCAGTCAAGACATTGGCTGGAGCCGTAATGAGCAGTTCTTC. This chain connects TRBV6-2 or TRBV6-3 to TRBJ2-1, with D hard to call. This CDR3 has 16 amino acids. V shed 5 bases and J shed 7 bases, with 21 bases lying between them. Germline-derived CDR1 and CDR2 are MNHEY and SVGEGT.

V gene TRBV28 combines with J gene TRBJ2-3; 7 bases are a match to TRBD2. Germline V CDR1 and CDR2: MDHEN, SYDVKM. V lost 0 bases to trimming and J lost 4 bases; unmatched junction nucleotides: 10. The CDR3 is 17 residues long. In DNA, the CDR3 is TGTGCCAGCAGTTTATGGCTGTTGCGGGAGAGGCCAGATACGCAGTATTTT. Amino acid sequence: CASSLWLLRERPDTQYF. Based on the CDR3 plus reference TRBV28 and TRBJ2-3, the full variable domain is DVKVTQSSRYLVKRTGEKVFLECVQDMDHENMFWYRQDPGLGLRLIYFSYDVKMKEKGDIPEGYSVSREKKERFSLILESASTNQTSMYLCASSLWLLRERPDTQYFGPGTRLTVL.

This clonotype came up a few times. This chain connects TRBV28 to TRBJ1-5, with D unresolved. The CDR3 is made up of 14 amino acids. The germline V gene encodes CDR1 MDHEN and CDR2 SYDVKM. Trimming shortened V by 2 bases and J by 2 bases, and 7 bases separated the two germline ends. CDR3: CASSLVRGNQPQHF. The CDR3 DNA is TGTGCCAGCAGTTTAGTTCGGGGCAATCAGCCCCAGCATTTT.

This clonotype was seen a handful of times. The chain couples TRBV4-3 to TRBJ1-4; the match to TRBD1 covers 7 bases. The CDR3 totals 14 residues. The germline V gene has CDR1 LGHNA and CDR2 YSLEER. After removal of 4 bases from V and 11 bases from J, the junction contained 10 bases not matched to a gene. CDR3 sequence: CASSLARGNDKLFF. CDR3 DNA sequence: TGCGCCAGCAGCCTCGCCAGGGGGAACGATAAACTGTTTTTT.